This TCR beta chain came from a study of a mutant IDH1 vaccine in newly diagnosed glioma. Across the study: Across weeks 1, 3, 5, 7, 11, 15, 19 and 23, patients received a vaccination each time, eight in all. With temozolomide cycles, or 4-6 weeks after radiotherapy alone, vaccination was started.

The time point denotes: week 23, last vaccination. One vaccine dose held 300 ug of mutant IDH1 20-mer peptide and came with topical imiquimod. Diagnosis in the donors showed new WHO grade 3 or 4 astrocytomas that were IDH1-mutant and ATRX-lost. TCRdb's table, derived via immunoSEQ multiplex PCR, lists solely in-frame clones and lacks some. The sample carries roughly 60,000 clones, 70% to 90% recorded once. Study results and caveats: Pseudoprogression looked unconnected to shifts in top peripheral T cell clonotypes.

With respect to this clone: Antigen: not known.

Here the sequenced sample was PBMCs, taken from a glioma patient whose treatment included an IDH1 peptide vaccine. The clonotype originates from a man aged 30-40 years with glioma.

The CDR3 protein is CASSRKGPYGYTF. In DNA, the CDR3 is TGTGCCAGCAGCCGCAAGGGACCCTATGGCTACACCTTC. This sequence joins TRBV11-2 and TRBJ1-2, with D possibly TRBD1 on 5 matching bases. This CDR3 contains 13 residues. The germline V gene has CDR1 SGHAT and CDR2 FQNNGV. V lost 5 bases and J 4 bases, leaving 11 bases between the germline ends.